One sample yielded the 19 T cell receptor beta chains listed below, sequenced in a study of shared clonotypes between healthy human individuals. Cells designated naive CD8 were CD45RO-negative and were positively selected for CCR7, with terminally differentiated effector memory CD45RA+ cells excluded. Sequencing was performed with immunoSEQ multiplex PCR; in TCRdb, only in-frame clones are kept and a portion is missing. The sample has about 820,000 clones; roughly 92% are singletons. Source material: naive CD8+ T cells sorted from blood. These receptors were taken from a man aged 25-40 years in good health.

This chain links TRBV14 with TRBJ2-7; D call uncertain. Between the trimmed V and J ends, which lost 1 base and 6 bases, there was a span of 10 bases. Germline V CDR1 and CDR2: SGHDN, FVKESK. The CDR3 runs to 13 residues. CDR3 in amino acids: CASSQARRSEQYF. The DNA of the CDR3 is TGTGCCAGCAGCCAAGCCCGCCGCAGCGAGCAGTACTTC.

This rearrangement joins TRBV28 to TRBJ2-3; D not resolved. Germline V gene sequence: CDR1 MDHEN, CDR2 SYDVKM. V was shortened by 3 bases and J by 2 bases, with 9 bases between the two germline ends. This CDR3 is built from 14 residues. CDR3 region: CASSFTLDTDTQYF. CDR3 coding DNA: TGTGCCAGCAGTTTCACGCTAGACACAGATACGCAGTATTTT.

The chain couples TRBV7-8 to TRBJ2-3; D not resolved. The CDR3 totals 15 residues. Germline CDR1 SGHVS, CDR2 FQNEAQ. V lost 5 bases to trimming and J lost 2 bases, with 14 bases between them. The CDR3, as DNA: TGTGCCAGCAGCCTAAATGGACCCCTCACAGATACGCAGTATTTT. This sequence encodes CASSLNGPLTDTQYF.

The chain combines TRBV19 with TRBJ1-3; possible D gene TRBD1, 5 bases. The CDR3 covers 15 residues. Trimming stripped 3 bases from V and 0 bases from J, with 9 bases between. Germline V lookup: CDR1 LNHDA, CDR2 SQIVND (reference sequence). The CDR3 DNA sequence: TGTGCCAGTAGTATTGACAGCTTCTCTGGAAACACCATATATTTT. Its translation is CASSIDSFSGNTIYF.

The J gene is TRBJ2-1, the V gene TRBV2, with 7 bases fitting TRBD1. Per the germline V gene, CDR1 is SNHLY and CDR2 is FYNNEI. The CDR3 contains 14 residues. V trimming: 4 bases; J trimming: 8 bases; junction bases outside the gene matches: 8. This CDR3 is CASSGQGRVDEQFF. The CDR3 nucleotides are TGTGCCAGCAGTGGACAGGGTCGAGTGGATGAGCAGTTCTTC.

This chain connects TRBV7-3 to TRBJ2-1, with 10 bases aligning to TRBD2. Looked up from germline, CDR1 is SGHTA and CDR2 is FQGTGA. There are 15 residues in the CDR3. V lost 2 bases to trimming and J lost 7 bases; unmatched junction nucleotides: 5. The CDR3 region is CASSLLGLAENEQFF. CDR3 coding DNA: TGTGCCAGCAGCTTATTAGGACTAGCGGAAAATGAGCAGTTCTTC.

The DNA for the CDR3 is TGTGCCAGCAAGGCCGGGACAGGGGTATGGGGCCCCAATGAGCAGTTCTTC. Its protein product is CASKAGTGVWGPNEQFF. This chain uses TRBV27 with TRBJ2-1; 10 bases map to TRBD1. Germline values: CDR1 MNHEY, CDR2 SMNVEV (reference sequence). This CDR3 has 17 amino acids. The trim removed 7 bases at V and 6 bases at J, leaving 15 bases unmatched.

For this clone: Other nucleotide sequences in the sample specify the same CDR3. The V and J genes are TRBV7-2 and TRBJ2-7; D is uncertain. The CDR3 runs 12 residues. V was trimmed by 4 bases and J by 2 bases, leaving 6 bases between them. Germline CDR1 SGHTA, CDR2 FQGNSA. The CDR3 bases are TGTGCCAGCAGCTATGCGGCCTACGAGCAGTACTTC. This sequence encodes CASSYAAYEQYF. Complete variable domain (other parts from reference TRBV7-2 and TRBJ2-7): GAGVSQSPSNKVTEKGKDVELRCDPISGHTALYWYRQSLGQGLEFLIYFQGNSAPDKSGLPSDRFSAERTGGSVSTLTIQRTQQEDSAVYLCASSYAAYEQYFGPGTRLTVT.

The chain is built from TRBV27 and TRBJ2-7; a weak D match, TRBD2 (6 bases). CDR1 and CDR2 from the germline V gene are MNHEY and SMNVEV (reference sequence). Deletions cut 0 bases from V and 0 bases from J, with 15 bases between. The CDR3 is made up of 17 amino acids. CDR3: CASSLSFPGVSSYEQYF. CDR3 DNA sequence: TGTGCCAGCAGTTTATCGTTCCCGGGGGTGAGCTCCTACGAGCAGTACTTC.

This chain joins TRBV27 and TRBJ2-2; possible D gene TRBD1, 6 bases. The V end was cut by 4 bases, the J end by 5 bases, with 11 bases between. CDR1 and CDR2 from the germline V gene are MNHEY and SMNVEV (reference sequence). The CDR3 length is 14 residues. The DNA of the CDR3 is TGTGCCAGCAGTTCAGGGGTAGGGACCGGGGAGCTGTTTTTT. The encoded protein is CASSSGVGTGELFF.

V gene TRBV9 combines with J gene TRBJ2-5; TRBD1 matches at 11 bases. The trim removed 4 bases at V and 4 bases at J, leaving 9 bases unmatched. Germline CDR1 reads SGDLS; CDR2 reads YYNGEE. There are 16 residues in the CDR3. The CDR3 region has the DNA TGTGCCAGCAGCCCGGGGGGACAGGGGGAAAGAGAGACCCAGTACTTC. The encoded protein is CASSPGGQGERETQYF.

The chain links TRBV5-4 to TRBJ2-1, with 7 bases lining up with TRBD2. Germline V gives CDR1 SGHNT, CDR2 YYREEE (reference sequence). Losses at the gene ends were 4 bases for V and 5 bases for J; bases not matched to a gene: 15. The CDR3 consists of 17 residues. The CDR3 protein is CASSPDVGRGYDNEQFF. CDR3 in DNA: TGTGCCAGCAGCCCGGATGTGGGGCGGGGGTATGACAATGAGCAGTTCTTC.

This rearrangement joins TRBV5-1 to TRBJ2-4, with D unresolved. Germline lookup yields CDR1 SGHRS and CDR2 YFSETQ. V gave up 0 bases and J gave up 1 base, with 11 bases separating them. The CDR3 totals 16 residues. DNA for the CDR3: TGCGCCAGCAGCTTGGTTGCGCCAGGCGCCAAAAACATTCAGTACTTC. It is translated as CASSLVAPGAKNIQYF.

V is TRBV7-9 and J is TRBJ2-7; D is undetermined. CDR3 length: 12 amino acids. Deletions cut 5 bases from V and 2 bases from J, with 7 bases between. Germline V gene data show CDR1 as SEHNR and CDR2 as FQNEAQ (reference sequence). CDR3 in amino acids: CASSGPTYEQYF. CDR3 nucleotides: TGTGCCAGCAGCGGTCCCACCTACGAGCAGTACTTC.

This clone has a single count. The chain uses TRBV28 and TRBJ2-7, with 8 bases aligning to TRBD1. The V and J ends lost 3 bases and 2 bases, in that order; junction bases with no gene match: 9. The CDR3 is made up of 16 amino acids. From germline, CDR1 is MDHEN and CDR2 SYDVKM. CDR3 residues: CASSLTGEELPYEQYF. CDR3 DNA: TGTGCCAGCAGTTTGACAGGGGAGGAGCTACCCTACGAGCAGTACTTC.

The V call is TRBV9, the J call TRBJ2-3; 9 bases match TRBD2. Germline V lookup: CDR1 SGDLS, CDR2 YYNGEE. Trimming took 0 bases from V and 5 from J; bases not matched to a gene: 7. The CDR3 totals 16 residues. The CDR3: CASSVELAGARDTQYF. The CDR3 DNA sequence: TGTGCCAGCAGCGTAGAATTAGCGGGAGCGCGAGATACGCAGTATTTT.

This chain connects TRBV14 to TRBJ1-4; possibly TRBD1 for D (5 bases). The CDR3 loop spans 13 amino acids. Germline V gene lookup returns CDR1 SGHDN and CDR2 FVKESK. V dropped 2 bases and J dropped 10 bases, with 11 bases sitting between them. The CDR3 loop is CASSQLWGVKLFF. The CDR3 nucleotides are TGTGCCAGCAGCCAATTGTGGGGGGTAAAACTGTTTTTT.

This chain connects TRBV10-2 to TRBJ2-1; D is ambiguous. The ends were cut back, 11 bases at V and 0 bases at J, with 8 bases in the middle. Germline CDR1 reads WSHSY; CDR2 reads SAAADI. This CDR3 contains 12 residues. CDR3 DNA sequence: TGCGCCGTTCTCCGCTCCTACAATGAGCAGTTCTTC. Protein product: CAVLRSYNEQFF.

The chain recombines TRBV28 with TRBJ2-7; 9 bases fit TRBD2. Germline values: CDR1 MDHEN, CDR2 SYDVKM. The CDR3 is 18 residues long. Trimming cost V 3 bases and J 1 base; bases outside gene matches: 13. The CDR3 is CASSLTIAGALSSYEQYF. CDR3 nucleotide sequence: TGTGCCAGCAGTTTGACAATAGCGGGGGCCCTTTCTTCCTACGAGCAGTACTTC.